The T cell receptor (beta chain) described here comes from a study of radiotherapy plus CTLA-4 blockade in lung cancer. TCRdb's table, derived via immunoSEQ multiplex PCR, lists solely in-frame clones and lacks some. The repertoire consists of some 49,000 clones, with roughly 85% occurring once and the leading ten covering roughly 26%. Study-level findings and limits: Among reported predictors of response, early blood T cell clone dynamics with interferon-beta performed best.

The V gene's germline CDR1 is MNHEY and CDR2 SMNVEV (reference sequence). The CDR3 runs 16 residues. V lost 4 bases to trimming and J lost 3 bases; unmatched junction nucleotides: 12. As for this clone: Its antigen is unknown.

The J gene is TRBJ2-7, the V gene TRBV27; 7 nucleotides agree with TRBD2. This TCR was recovered from a human donor with non-small cell lung cancer whose response to radiotherapy plus ipilimumab could not be evaluated. The material was peripheral blood, obtained from a patient treated with radiotherapy plus ipilimumab. The CDR3 DNA reads TGTGCCAGCAGTTCGACTCCAAGCGGGATCGGCTACGAGCAGTACTTC. It specifies CASSSTPSGIGYEQYF.